This T cell receptor (beta chain) was recorded in a study of CD8+ T cells in alopecia areata. For the study at large: At a dose of 5 to 10 mg twice daily, oral tofacitinib was given to treated patients. Tofacitinib therapy lasting 6 to 18 months was followed by 6 months off drug.

cDNA reverse transcribed from extracted RNA served as the sequencing template. The repertoire was sequenced with immunoSEQ multiplex PCR; TCRdb's copy has only in-frame clones and lacks some. The table has 95,000 to 110,000 clones, 70% to 90% seen once. The study's findings and limits: Lesional scalp displayed greater clonality than normal scalp, most notably in alopecia totalis/universalis. Scalp clonality and expanded CD8+ clones among the top 100 fell significantly with tofacitinib.

This sample's treatment: oral pan-JAK inhibitor, 5-10 mg twice daily. With regard to this clone: Its antigen remains unknown.

This TCR derives from a human donor with alopecia areata. Source: CD8+ T cells sorted from blood, taken at approximately week 30, from a patient treated with tofacitinib.

The CDR3 DNA reads TGTGCCAGTAGTATGAGTCTTTCCTACGAGCAGTACTTC. Its translation: CASSMSLSYEQYF. The rearrangement joins TRBV19 to TRBJ2-7; D is undetermined. V was cut by 3 bases and J by 1 base, with 7 bases left in between. Germline CDR1 is LNHDA and CDR2 is SQIVND (reference sequence). CDR3 length: 13 residues.